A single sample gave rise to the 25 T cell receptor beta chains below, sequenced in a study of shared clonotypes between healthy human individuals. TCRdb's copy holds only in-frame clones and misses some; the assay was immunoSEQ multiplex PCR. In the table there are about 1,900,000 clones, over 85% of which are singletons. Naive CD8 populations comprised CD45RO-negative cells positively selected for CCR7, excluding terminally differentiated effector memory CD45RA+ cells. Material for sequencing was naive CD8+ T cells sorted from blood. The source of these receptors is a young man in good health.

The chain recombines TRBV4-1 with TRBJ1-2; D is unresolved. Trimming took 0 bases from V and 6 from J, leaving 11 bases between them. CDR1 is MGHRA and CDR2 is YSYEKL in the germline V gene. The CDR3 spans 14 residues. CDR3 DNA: TGCGCCAGCAGCCAAGATCCCGGTCTGGATGGCTACACCTTC. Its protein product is CASSQDPGLDGYTF.

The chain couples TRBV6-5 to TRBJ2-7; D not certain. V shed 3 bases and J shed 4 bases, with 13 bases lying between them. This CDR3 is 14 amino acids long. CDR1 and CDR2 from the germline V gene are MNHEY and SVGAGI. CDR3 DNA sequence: TGTGCCAGCAGTTATGGACCACTTGGGTACGAGCAGTACTTC. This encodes CASSYGPLGYEQYF.

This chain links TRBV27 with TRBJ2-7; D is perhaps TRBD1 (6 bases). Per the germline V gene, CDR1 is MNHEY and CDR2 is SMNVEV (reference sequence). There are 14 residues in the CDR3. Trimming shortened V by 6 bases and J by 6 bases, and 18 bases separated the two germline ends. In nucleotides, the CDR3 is TGTGCCAGCAGCGTCCGGGACACCCCCAGCGAGCAGTACTTC. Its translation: CASSVRDTPSEQYF.

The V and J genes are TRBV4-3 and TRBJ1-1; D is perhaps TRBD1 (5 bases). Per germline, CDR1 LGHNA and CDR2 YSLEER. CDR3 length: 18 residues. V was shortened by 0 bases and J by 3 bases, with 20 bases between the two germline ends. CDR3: CASSQEPGLREGHTEAFF. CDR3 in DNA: TGCGCCAGCAGCCAAGAGCCCGGTCTCAGGGAGGGGCACACTGAAGCTTTCTTT.

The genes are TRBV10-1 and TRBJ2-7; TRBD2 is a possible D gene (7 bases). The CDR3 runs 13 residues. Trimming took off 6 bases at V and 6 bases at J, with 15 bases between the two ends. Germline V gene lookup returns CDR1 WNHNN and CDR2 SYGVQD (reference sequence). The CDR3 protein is CASRVGAGAEQYF. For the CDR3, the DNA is TGCGCCAGCAGGGTTGGGGCGGGGGCCGAGCAGTACTTC.

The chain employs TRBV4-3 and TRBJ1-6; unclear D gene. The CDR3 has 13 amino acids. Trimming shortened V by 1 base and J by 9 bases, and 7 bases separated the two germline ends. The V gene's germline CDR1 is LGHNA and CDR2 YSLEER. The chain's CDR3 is CASSQGLGSPLHF. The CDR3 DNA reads TGCGCCAGCAGCCAAGGCTTAGGTTCACCCCTCCACTTT.

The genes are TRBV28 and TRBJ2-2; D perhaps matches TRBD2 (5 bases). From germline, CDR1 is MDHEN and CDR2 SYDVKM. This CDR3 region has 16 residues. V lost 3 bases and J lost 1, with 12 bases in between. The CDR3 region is CASSFSPGMNTGELFF. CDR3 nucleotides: TGTGCCAGCAGTTTCAGCCCGGGAATGAACACCGGGGAGCTGTTTTTT.

The CDR3 sequence: CASSLTGRGFYGYTF. The CDR3 DNA reads TGTGCCAGCAGCCTAACGGGACGGGGATTCTATGGCTACACCTTC. This sequence joins TRBV27 and TRBJ1-2, with a weak D call TRBD1 (5 bases). Germline CDR1 is MNHEY and CDR2 is SMNVEV (reference sequence). This CDR3 has 15 amino acids. V shed 6 bases and J shed 4 bases, with 18 bases lying between them.

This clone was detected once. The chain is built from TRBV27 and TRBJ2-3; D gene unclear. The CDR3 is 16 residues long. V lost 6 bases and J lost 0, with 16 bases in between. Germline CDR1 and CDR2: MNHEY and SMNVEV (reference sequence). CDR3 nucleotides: TGTGCCAGCAGCCGGACGACACTTATGAGCACAGATACGCAGTATTTT. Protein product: CASSRTTLMSTDTQYF.

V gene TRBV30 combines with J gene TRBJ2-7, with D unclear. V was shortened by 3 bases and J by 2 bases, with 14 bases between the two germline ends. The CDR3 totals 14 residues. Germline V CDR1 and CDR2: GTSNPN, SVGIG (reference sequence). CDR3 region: CAWSDSVRTYEQYF. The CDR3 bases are TGTGCCTGGAGCGACTCGGTCAGGACCTACGAGCAGTACTTC.

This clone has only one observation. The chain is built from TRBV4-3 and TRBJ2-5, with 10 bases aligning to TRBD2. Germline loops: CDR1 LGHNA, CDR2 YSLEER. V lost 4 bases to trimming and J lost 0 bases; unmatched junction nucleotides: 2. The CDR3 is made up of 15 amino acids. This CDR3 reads CASSPLAGNQETQYF. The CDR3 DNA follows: TGCGCCAGCAGCCCACTAGCGGGAAACCAAGAGACCCAGTACTTC.

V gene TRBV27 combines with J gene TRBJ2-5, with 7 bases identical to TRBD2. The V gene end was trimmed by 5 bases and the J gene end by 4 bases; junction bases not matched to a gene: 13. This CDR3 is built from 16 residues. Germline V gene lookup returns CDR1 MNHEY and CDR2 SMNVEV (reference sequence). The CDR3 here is CASSPLGGGRSETQYF. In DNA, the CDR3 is TGTGCCAGCAGTCCCCTGGGCGGCGGGAGATCAGAGACCCAGTACTTC.

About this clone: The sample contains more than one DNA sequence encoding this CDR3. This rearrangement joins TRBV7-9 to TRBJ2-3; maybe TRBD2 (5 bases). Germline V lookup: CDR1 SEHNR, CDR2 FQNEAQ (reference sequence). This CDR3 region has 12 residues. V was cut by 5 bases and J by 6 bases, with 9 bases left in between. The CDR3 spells CASSPEADTQYF. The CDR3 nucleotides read TGTGCCAGCAGCCCGGAGGCCGATACGCAGTATTTT.

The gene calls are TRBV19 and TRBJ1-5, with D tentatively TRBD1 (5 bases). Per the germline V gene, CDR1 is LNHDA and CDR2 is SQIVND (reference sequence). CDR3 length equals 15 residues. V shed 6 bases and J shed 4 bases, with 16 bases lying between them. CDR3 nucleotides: TGTGCCAGTAGGGACCGTGGGGAGGGGAATCAGCCCCAGCATTTT. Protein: CASRDRGEGNQPQHF.

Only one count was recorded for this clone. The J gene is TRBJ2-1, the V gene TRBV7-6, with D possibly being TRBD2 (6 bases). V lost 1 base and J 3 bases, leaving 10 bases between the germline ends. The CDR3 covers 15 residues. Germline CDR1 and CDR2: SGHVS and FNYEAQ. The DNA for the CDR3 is TGTGCCAGCAGCTTAGTTCAGGACTACTACAATGAGCAGTTCTTC. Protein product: CASSLVQDYYNEQFF. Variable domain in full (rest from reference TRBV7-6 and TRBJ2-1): GAGVSQSPRYKVTKRGQDVALRCDPISGHVSLYWYRQALGQGPEFLTYFNYEAQQDKSGLPNDRFSAERPEGSISTLTIQRTEQRDSAMYRCASSLVQDYYNEQFFGPGTRLTVL.

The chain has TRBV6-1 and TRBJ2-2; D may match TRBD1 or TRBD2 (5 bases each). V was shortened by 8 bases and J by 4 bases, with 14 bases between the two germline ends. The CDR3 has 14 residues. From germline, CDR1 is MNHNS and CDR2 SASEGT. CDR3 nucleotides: TGTGCCAGCCGGGACCGGATGGGCACCGGGGAGCTGTTTTTT. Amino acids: CASRDRMGTGELFF.

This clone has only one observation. The CDR3 DNA is TGTGCCAGCAGCCCTCCACCAGGGTCTAAGGGGGTCTCTGGGGCCAACGTCCTGACTTTC. Translating gives CASSPPPGSKGVSGANVLTF. The rearrangement uses TRBV7-4 and TRBJ2-6, with D possibly TRBD1 on 6 matching bases. Germline lookup yields CDR1 SGHVT and CDR2 SQSDAQ. This CDR3 contains 20 residues. V was pared by 5 bases and J by 0 bases, with 23 bases between.

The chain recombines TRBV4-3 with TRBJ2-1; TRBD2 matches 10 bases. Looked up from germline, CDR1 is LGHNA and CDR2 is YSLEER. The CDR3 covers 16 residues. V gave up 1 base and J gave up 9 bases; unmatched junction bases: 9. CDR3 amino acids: CASSQASLAGAAEQFF. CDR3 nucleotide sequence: TGCGCCAGCAGCCAAGCTAGTCTAGCGGGAGCGGCTGAGCAGTTCTTC.

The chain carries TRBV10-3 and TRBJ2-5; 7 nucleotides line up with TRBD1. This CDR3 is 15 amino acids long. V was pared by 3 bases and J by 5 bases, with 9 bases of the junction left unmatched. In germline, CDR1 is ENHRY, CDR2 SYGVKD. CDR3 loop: CAISDTGDVLETQYF. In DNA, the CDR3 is TGTGCCATCAGTGATACAGGGGATGTTTTGGAGACCCAGTACTTC.

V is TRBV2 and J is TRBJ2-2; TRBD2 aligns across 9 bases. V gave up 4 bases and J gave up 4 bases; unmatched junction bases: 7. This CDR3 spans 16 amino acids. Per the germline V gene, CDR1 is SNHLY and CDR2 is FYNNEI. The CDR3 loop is CASSGGLASFTGELFF. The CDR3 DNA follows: TGTGCCAGCAGTGGGGGACTAGCCAGCTTCACCGGGGAGCTGTTTTTT.

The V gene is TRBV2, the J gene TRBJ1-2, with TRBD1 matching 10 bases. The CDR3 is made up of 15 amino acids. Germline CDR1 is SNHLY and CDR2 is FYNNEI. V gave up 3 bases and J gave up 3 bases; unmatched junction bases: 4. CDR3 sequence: CASSEAGQGYYGYTF. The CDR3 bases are TGTGCCAGCAGTGAGGCGGGACAGGGGTACTATGGCTACACCTTC.

The CDR3 DNA sequence: TGTGCCAGCAGCTTAGTCAATGCTAGCGGGGCCTACGAGCAGTACTTC. It encodes CASSLVNASGAYEQYF. The chain combines TRBV7-8 with TRBJ2-7, with 9 bases fitting TRBD2. After removal of 1 base from V and 2 bases from J, the junction contained 6 bases not matched to a gene. In germline, CDR1 is SGHVS, CDR2 FQNEAQ. This CDR3 is built from 16 residues. Complete variable domain (other parts from reference TRBV7-8 and TRBJ2-7): GAGVSQSPRYKVAKRGQDVALRCDPISGHVSLFWYQQALGQGPEFLTYFQNEAQLDKSGLPSDRFFAERPEGSVSTLKIQRTQQEDSAVYLCASSLVNASGAYEQYFGPGTRLTVT.

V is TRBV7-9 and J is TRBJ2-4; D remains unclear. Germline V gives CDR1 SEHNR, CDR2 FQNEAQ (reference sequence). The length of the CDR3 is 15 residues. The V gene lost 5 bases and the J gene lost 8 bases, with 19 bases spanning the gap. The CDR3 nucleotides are TGTGCCAGCAGCCCTCCCTCGGCGGAACGGGACATTCAGTACTTC. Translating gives CASSPPSAERDIQYF.

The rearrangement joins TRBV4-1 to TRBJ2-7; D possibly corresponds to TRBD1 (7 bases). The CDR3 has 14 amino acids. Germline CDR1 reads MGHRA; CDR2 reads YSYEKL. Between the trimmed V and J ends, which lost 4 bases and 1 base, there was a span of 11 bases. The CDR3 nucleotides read TGCGCCAGCAGCCCTCAGGGGGGATCCTACGAGCAGTACTTC. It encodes CASSPQGGSYEQYF.

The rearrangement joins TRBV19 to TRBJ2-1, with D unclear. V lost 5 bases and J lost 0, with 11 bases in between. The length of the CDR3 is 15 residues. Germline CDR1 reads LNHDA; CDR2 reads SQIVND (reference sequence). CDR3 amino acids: CASSPLPSSYNEQFF. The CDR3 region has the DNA TGTGCCAGTAGTCCACTTCCTAGCTCCTACAATGAGCAGTTCTTC.